The present T cell receptor beta chain was sequenced within a study of blood T cell repertoires in COVID-19. Profiling relied on immunoSEQ multiplex PCR, and the TCRdb table lists in-frame clones only, not all of them. Of 60,000 to 85,000 clones listed, around nine tenths are singletons. The germline gives CDR1 SGDLS, CDR2 YYNGEE. The CDR3 has 17 residues. With 0 bases removed from V and 2 bases from J, the gap between germline ends came to 16 bases. This TCR was sampled from a man between 50 and 59 years old with acute or convalescent COVID-19. V and J are TRBV9 and TRBJ2-3; D might be TRBD2 (6 bases). Sequencing used peripheral blood. In nucleotides, the CDR3 is TGTGCCAGCAGCGTAGGGGACTCGCGCCAATCCACAGATACGCAGTATTTT. This gives the protein CASSVGDSRQSTDTQYF.